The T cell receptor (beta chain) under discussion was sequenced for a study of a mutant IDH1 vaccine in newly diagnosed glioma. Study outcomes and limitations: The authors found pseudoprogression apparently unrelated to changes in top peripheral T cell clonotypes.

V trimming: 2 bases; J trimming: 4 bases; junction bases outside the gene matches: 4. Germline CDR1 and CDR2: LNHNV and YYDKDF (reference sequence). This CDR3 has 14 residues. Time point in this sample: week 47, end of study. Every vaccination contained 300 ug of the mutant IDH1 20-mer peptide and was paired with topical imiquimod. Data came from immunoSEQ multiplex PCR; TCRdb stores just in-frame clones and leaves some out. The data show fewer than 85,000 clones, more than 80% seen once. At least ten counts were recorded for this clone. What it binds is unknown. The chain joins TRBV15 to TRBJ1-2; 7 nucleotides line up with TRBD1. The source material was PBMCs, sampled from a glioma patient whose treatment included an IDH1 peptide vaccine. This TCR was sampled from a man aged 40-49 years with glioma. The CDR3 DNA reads TGTGCCACCAGCAGAAGGGACAGAATCTATGGCTACACCTTC. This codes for CATSRRDRIYGYTF.